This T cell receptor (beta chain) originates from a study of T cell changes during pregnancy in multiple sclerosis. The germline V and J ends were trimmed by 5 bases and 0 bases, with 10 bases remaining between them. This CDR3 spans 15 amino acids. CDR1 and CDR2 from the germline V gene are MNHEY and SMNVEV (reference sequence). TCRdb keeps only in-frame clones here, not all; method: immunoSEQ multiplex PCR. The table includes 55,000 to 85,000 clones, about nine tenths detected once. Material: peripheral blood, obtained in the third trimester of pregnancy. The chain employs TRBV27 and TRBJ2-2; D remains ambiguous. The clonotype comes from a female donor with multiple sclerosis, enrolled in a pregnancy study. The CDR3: CASSQPQANTGELFF. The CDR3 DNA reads TGTGCCAGCAGTCAGCCTCAGGCGAACACCGGGGAGCTGTTTTTT.